This T cell receptor (beta chain) was observed in a study of neurological immune-mediated disorders. Findings and limits, study-wide: Phylogenetic grouping placed 18 of 34 multiple sclerosis patients' repertoires in one related-CDR3 cluster, a possible signature. The study found the most TCR clonal expansion in HTLV-1-associated myelopathy and the least in multiple sclerosis, below healthy controls.

The sample holds many counts of this clonotype. Its antigen remains unknown. The authors made cDNA by 5'RACE with 10-nucleotide random UMIs. A single record per CDR3 protein comes from TCRdb applying MiXCR to the 5' RACE reads. The table includes 50,000 to 80,000 distinct CDR3 sequences, 3.4% detected once. This CDR3 region has 13 residues. The ends were cut back, 6 bases at V and 4 bases at J, with 12 bases in the middle. This sequence was found in a man between 35 and 55 years old with multiple sclerosis. Material: PBMCs. The chain joins TRBV12-3 or TRBV12-4 to TRBJ1-1; D gene unclear. The CDR3, as DNA: TGTGCCAGCAGATCGCTTATTACCACTGAAGCTTTCTTT. Protein: CASRSLITTEAFF.